This is a list of T cell receptor beta chains from one sample in a study of post-analysis software for immune sequencing data. MiXCR was run by TCRdb on the PCR reads, yielding one entry per CDR3 protein. The sample consists of hundreds of thousands of distinct CDR3 sequences, more than 50% of them appearing once. Sequenced material: blood. The receptors stem from a girl aged 2-9 years with multiple sclerosis. Each CDR3 is given with its conserved first and last residue. A D gene is named only where the DNA matches it firmly. Size values are once, few and many counts, or a class for expanded clones, and some rows have none.

d_call | clone_size | j_call | v_call | cdr3_nt | cdr3_aa
TRBD1 | . | TRBJ2-3 | TRBV6-1 | TGTGCCAGCAGTGGGGACAGGAAAGATACGCAGTATTTT | CASSGDRKDTQYF
. | once | TRBJ2-5 | TRBV12-3/TRBV12-4 | TGTGCCAGCAGTTTAGACCCCTTGGAGACCCAGTACTTC | CASSLDPLETQYF
. | few | TRBJ2-3 | TRBV20-1 | TGCAGTGCTAGAGTCTCGCGGCCCACAGATACGCAGTATTTT | CSARVSRPTDTQYF
. | . | TRBJ2-4 | TRBV10-3 | TGTGCCATCAGTGATAGGACGGGATTAGCCAAAAACATTCGGTACTTC | CAISDRTGLAKNIRYF
TRBD1 | few | TRBJ1-1 | TRBV7-9 | TGTGCCAGCAGCGTCTATTTCCAACAGGGGGCCGGAACTGAAGCTTTCTTT | CASSVYFQQGAGTEAFF
. | . | TRBJ2-5 | TRBV29-1 | TGCAGCGTTGAAACGGGACACCAGTACCAAGAGACCCAGTACTTC | CSVETGHQYQETQYF
TRBD2 | few | TRBJ2-1 | TRBV29-1 | TGCAGCGTTAGTAACTGGGGAGGGGATGAGCAGTTCTTC | CSVSNWGGDEQFF
TRBD1 | . | TRBJ2-3 | TRBV15 | TGTGCCACCAGCAGAGTCAGGGGGTACAGCACAGATACGCAGTATTTT | CATSRVRGYSTDTQYF
. | . | TRBJ2-4 | TRBV29-1 | TGCAGCGTTGAGGGATTAGCCAAAAACATTCAGTACTTC | CSVEGLAKNIQYF
TRBD1 | . | TRBJ1-2 | TRBV7-9 | TGTGCCAGCAGGGATACCGGGACAGGGGATTATGGCTACACCTTC | CASRDTGTGDYGYTF
TRBD1 | . | TRBJ2-7 | TRBV5-1 | TGCGCCAGCACCGGGGACAGTGGCTACGAGCAGTACTTC | CASTGDSGYEQYF
TRBD2 | few | TRBJ2-3 | TRBV11-2 | TGTGCCAGCAGCTTCCGCGGGACTAGAGGATTCACAGATACGCAGTATTTT | CASSFRGTRGFTDTQYF
TRBD1 | few | TRBJ2-4 | TRBV5-1 | TGCGCCAGCAGCCTCCGGGACAGGGCAAACATTCAGTACTTC | CASSLRDRANIQYF
TRBD1 | . | TRBJ1-2 | TRBV20-1 | TGCAGTGCTAGGGACGCCTTAGGGGGCCGATACTATGGCTACACCTTC | CSARDALGGRYYGYTF
. | . | TRBJ1-6 | TRBV20-1 | TGCAGTGCTAGAAGTGGCGGGCCGAATTCACCCCTCCACTTT | CSARSGGPNSPLHF
TRBD1 | . | TRBJ2-5 | TRBV20-1 | TGCAGTGCTAGAGATCGGACAGGGGGCGAGACCCAGTACTTC | CSARDRTGGETQYF